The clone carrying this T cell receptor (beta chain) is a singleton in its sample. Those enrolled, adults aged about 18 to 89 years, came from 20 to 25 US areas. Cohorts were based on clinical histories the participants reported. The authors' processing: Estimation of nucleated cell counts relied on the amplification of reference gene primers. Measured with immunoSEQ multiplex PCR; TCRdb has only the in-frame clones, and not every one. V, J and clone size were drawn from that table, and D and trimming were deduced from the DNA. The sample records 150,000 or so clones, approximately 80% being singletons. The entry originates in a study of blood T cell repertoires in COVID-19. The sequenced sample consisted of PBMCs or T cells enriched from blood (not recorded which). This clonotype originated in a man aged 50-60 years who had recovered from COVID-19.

CDR3 protein: CASSLGGGAYEQYF. CDR3 DNA: TGTGCCAGCAGCTTAGGAGGGGGGGCCTACGAGCAGTACTTC. The chain uses TRBV13 and TRBJ2-7; possible D gene TRBD2, 7 bases. Deletions cut 0 bases from V and 2 bases from J, with 8 bases between. CDR1 and CDR2 from the germline V gene are PRHDT and FYEKMQ (reference sequence). The CDR3 totals 14 residues. Full variable domain (remainder filled in from reference TRBV13 and TRBJ2-7): AAGVIQSPRHLIKEKRETATLKCYPIPRHDTVYWYQQGPGQDPQFLISFYEKMQSDKGSIPDRFSAQQFSDYHSELNMSSLELGDSALYFCASSLGGGAYEQYFGPGTRLTVT.